This T cell receptor beta chain was retrieved from a study of low-dose radiotherapy and immunotherapy resistance in tumors. Study information: Cohort 1 received 0.5 Gy per fraction every 2 weeks, totaling 6.5 Gy.

This clonotype was observed many times. Indicated time point: after trial treatment. Treatment meaning: LDRT plus nivolumab, ipilimumab, low-dose cyclophosphamide and aspirin (RACIN trial). The treatment that donors received included nivolumab, ipilimumab, aspirin, low-dose cyclophosphamide and low-dose radiotherapy. Both TCRalpha and TCRbeta chains were reverse transcribed with V-gene-specific primers. For amplifying TCRs, the PCR ran for roughly 20 cycles with Phusion, which was used together with a constant-region primer and the adapter on the V primers. TCRdb re-called the reads through MiXCR, storing one row per CDR3 protein. Found here are 30,000 to 45,000 distinct CDR3 sequences, less than 25% of them singletons; the top ten hold 9.2%. The germline V gene encodes CDR1 MGHDK and CDR2 SYGVNS. J was trimmed by 2 bases and V by 1 base; bases with no gene match: 7. The CDR3 is made up of 16 amino acids.

The clonotype was recovered from a female donor with ovarian cancer. The chain employs TRBV25-1 and TRBJ2-5; 7 nucleotides match TRBD1. This material consisted of PBMCs, taken after low-dose radiotherapy plus immunotherapy. CDR3 amino acids: CASSEFQTGSQETQYF. As DNA, the CDR3 is TGTGCCAGCAGTGAATTCCAGACAGGGTCTCAAGAGACCCAGTACTTC.